The 28 T cell receptor beta chains presented below share a single source sample, sequenced in a study of blood T cell repertoires in COVID-19. Clones were read by immunoSEQ multiplex PCR, and TCRdb kept only the in-frame ones, dropping some. The table records approximately 110,000 clones, roughly 85% of them present only once. The sequencing sample was made of peripheral blood. Receptor source: a human donor in a cohort sampled during active COVID-19.

The rearrangement uses TRBV7-2 and TRBJ2-7; D not resolved. Trimming stripped 7 bases from V and 0 bases from J, with 16 bases between. The CDR3 length is 15 residues. In germline, CDR1 is SGHTA, CDR2 FQGNSA. The CDR3 DNA reads TGTGCCAGCACCTTTGGTCAGGTGAGCTCCTACGAGCAGTACTTC. The encoded protein is CASTFGQVSSYEQYF.

The chain recombines TRBV19 with TRBJ1-2, with a weak D call TRBD1 (5 bases). This CDR3 has 14 amino acids. Germline CDR1 and CDR2: LNHDA and SQIVND (reference sequence). V was shortened by 10 bases and J by 1 base, with 16 bases between the two germline ends. The CDR3 coding sequence is TGTGCCACCAAGCCTGTAGACAGTAACTATGGCTACACCTTC. Its protein product is CATKPVDSNYGYTF.

This clone has just one count. The chain has TRBV9 and TRBJ1-1, with TRBD1 as a possible D gene (5 bases). The germline V and J ends were trimmed by 4 bases and 6 bases, with 16 bases remaining between them. The CDR3 covers 14 residues. Germline CDR1 is SGDLS and CDR2 is YYNGEE. The chain's CDR3 is CASSPSQGAAEAFF. The CDR3 DNA sequence: TGTGCCAGCAGCCCCAGCCAGGGTGCGGCTGAAGCTTTCTTT.

This rearrangement joins TRBV9 to TRBJ2-5; D perhaps matches TRBD2 (6 bases). The germline gives CDR1 SGDLS, CDR2 YYNGEE. CDR3 length: 15 residues. V dropped 4 bases and J dropped 4 bases, with 17 bases sitting between them. The CDR3 nucleotides read TGTGCCAGCAGCACGAGGGCTAGCGTATTAGAGACCCAGTACTTC. It is translated as CASSTRASVLETQYF.

This clone showed up just once. The chain recombines TRBV18 with TRBJ2-7, with 9 bases that match TRBD1. V gave up 2 bases and J gave up 3 bases; unmatched junction bases: 5. CDR3 size: 15 residues. The germline CDR1 and CDR2 sequences are KGHSH and LQKENI. The CDR3: CASSPGQGNHYEQYF. The CDR3 DNA reads as TGTGCCAGCTCACCAGGACAGGGGAATCACTACGAGCAGTACTTC.

This chain connects TRBV9 to TRBJ1-1; D unresolved. Looked up from germline, CDR1 is SGDLS and CDR2 is YYNGEE. The length of the CDR3 is 13 residues. Trimming removed 4 bases at V and 4 bases at J, with 11 bases between. CDR3 DNA sequence: TGTGCCAGCAGCCCACCTGTCGGCACTGAAGCTTTCTTT. This encodes CASSPPVGTEAFF.

The J gene is TRBJ2-5, the V gene TRBV3-1 (or the pseudogene TRBV3-2); 9 nucleotides agree with TRBD1. The CDR3 contains 18 residues. The junction had 10 bases not matched to a gene; V was cut back by 0 bases and J by 2 bases. CDR1 and CDR2 (germline): LGHDT, YNNKEL (reference sequence). The DNA of the CDR3 is TGTGCCAGCAGCCAAGATAACCAATGGGGACAGGGACAAGAGACCCAGTACTTC. Protein: CASSQDNQWGQGQETQYF.

This clone occurred a few times. The chain is built from TRBV19 and TRBJ2-7; 7 bases line up with TRBD1. The CDR3 runs 16 residues. Looked up from germline, CDR1 is LNHDA and CDR2 is SQIVND (reference sequence). V dropped 5 bases and J dropped 1; count of bases not matched to a gene: 11. The CDR3 coding sequence is TGTGCCAGTAGTTCAAGAAACCCGGGACAGTCCTACGAGCAGTACTTC. Amino acids: CASSSRNPGQSYEQYF.

This chain connects TRBV5-6 to TRBJ2-5; weak D call: TRBD1 (6 bases). The length of the CDR3 is 15 residues. Germline CDR1 and CDR2: SGHDT and YYEEEE. V was cut by 4 bases and J by 5 bases, with 18 bases left in between. The CDR3: CASSPVGTGWETQYF. The CDR3 DNA follows: TGTGCCAGCAGCCCCGTGGGTACAGGGTGGGAGACCCAGTACTTC. Variable domain in full (rest from reference TRBV5-6 and TRBJ2-5): DAGVTQSPTHLIKTRGQQVTLRCSPKSGHDTVSWYQQALGQGPQFIFQYYEEEERQRGNFPDRFSGHQFPNYSSELNVNALLLGDSALYLCASSPVGTGWETQYFGPGTRLLVL.

V is TRBV6-6 and J is TRBJ2-7; 11 nucleotides line up with TRBD2. The CDR3 is 15 residues long. With V trimmed by 5 bases and J by 6 bases, 9 bases remained unmatched. Germline V gene sequence: CDR1 MNHNY, CDR2 SVGAGI (reference sequence). CDR3 coding DNA: TGTGCCAGCAGTGCCGGGACTAGCGGTTGGTTCGAGCAGTACTTC. Translating it yields CASSAGTSGWFEQYF.

V usage is TRBV6-4 and J usage is TRBJ1-1, with D maybe TRBD1 (6 bases). The CDR3 is made up of 13 amino acids. Trimming took 6 bases from V and 1 from J, leaving 9 bases between them. Germline-derived CDR1 and CDR2 are MRHNA and SNTAGT. The CDR3 protein is CASSRDTNTEAFF. The CDR3 bases are TGTGCCAGCAGCCGGGACACGAACACTGAAGCTTTCTTT.

The chain joins TRBV7-2 to TRBJ2-3; D is perhaps TRBD2 (6 bases). The V and J ends lost 4 bases and 6 bases respectively, with 11 bases between them. Germline values: CDR1 SGHTA, CDR2 FQGNSA. This CDR3 has 13 amino acids. CDR3 sequence reads: CASSSTSLDTQYF. As DNA, the CDR3 is TGTGCCAGCAGCTCAACTAGCTTGGATACGCAGTATTTT.

This clone was seen once. The genes are TRBV7-2 and TRBJ2-1, with 13 bases aligning to TRBD2. This CDR3 spans 16 amino acids. CDR1 and CDR2 (germline): SGHTA, FQGNSA. Germline trimming cut 2 bases from V and 10 bases from J; bases unmatched to any gene: 8. CDR3 residues: CASSLFRGTSGNEQFF. CDR3 sequence (DNA): TGTGCCAGCAGCTTATTCCGGGGGACTAGCGGGAACGAGCAGTTCTTC.

The V and J genes are TRBV5-6 and TRBJ2-7, with 9 positions matching TRBD2. The germline gives CDR1 SGHDT, CDR2 YYEEEE. V was clipped by 4 bases and J by 2 bases; unmatched bases: 7. CDR3 length: 15 amino acids. The DNA of the CDR3 is TGTGCCAGCAGCCCCCAGGGCGGGGGGGCCTACGAGCAGTACTTC. Protein: CASSPQGGGAYEQYF.

This sequence joins TRBV10-3 and TRBJ1-2, with D hard to call. Per germline, CDR1 ENHRY and CDR2 SYGVKD. The length of the CDR3 is 13 residues. The V end lost 3 bases, the J end lost 4 bases, and 9 bases lay between the germline ends. DNA of the CDR3: TGTGCCATCAGTGAATCCGGGGTCTATGGCTACACCTTC. Encoded protein: CAISESGVYGYTF.

This clone has a handful of counts. The V call is TRBV20-1, the J call TRBJ2-5, with D uncertain. This CDR3 spans 11 amino acids. Looked up from germline, CDR1 is DFQATT and CDR2 is SNEGSKA (reference sequence). Written as DNA, the CDR3 is TGCGGTCGGGTGACGTCGGAGACCCAGTACTTC. This codes for CGRVTSETQYF.

This sequence joins TRBV18 and TRBJ2-1; D gene unclear. Trimming shortened V by 8 bases and J by 4 bases, and 12 bases separated the two germline ends. Germline V gene sequence: CDR1 KGHSH, CDR2 LQKENI. This CDR3 has 13 residues. CDR3 amino acids: CASLSQIYNEQFF. The CDR3, as DNA: TGTGCCAGCCTCTCACAGATTTACAATGAGCAGTTCTTC. The whole variable domain, filled in from reference TRBV18 and TRBJ2-1, reads NAGVMQNPRHLVRRRGQEARLRCSPMKGHSHVYWYRQLPEEGLKFMVYLQKENIIDESGMPKERFSAEFPKEGPSILRIQQVVRGDSAAYFCASLSQIYNEQFFGPGTRLTVL.

V is TRBV7-9 and J is TRBJ2-7; D unresolved. This CDR3 contains 12 residues. In germline, CDR1 is SEHNR, CDR2 FQNEAQ (reference sequence). With 5 bases removed from V and 1 base from J, the gap between germline ends came to 6 bases. CDR3 in DNA: TGTGCCAGCAGCCTATCTTCCTACGAGCAGTACTTC. Its translation is CASSLSSYEQYF.

CDR3 amino acids: CASSLGLLTYNEQFF. The DNA for the CDR3 is TGTGCCAGCAGCTTAGGGCTCTTAACCTACAATGAGCAGTTCTTC. This rearrangement joins TRBV7-7 to TRBJ2-1; unclear D gene. The CDR3 is made up of 15 amino acids. The germline CDR1 and CDR2 sequences are SSHAT and FNYEAQ (reference sequence). The V end lost 1 base, the J end lost 2 bases, and 9 bases lay between the germline ends.

This chain uses TRBV5-6 with TRBJ2-5; tentatively, D is TRBD2 (5 bases). In germline, CDR1 is SGHDT, CDR2 YYEEEE. Trimming removed 2 bases at V and 14 bases at J, with 28 bases between. The CDR3 totals 16 residues. CDR3 residues: CASSFESAGFFGSYYF. The CDR3 DNA reads as TGTGCCAGCAGCTTTGAATCCGCGGGTTTTTTCGGAAGCTACTACTTC.

The chain links TRBV9 to TRBJ2-2, with 7 nucleotides matching TRBD1. The CDR3 sequence is 15 residues long. V lost 4 bases and J lost 0; bases outside the gene matches: 3. The germline V gene has CDR1 SGDLS and CDR2 YYNGEE. CDR3 region: CASSFGTANTGELFF. CDR3 sequence (DNA): TGTGCCAGCAGCTTCGGGACAGCGAACACCGGGGAGCTGTTTTTT.

The chain has TRBV5-1 and TRBJ1-6; 8 bases fit TRBD1. In germline, CDR1 is SGHRS, CDR2 YFSETQ. The CDR3 runs 14 residues. The V segment lost 1 base and the J segment 8 bases; nucleotides outside the gene matches: 2. The CDR3 here is CASSLKGQDSPLHF. The CDR3 DNA sequence: TGCGCCAGCAGCTTGAAGGGACAGGATTCACCCCTCCACTTT.

The genes are TRBV3-1 (or the pseudogene TRBV3-2) and TRBJ2-7, with 7 bases identical to TRBD2. This CDR3 has 17 amino acids. Germline V lookup: CDR1 LGHDT, CDR2 YNNKEL (reference sequence). The J segment lost 0 bases and the V segment lost 0 bases, leaving 8 bases of the junction unmatched. CDR3 loop: CASSQDTEGGSSYEQYF. The DNA for the CDR3 is TGTGCCAGCAGCCAAGATACAGAGGGAGGGAGCTCCTACGAGCAGTACTTC.

This rearrangement joins TRBV18 to TRBJ2-3; the match to TRBD2 covers 14 bases. V lost 5 bases, J lost 4 bases, and 8 bases stayed unmatched. The CDR3 has 17 amino acids. Germline CDR1 is KGHSH and CDR2 is LQKENI. In nucleotides, the CDR3 is TGTGCCAGCTCATCAACGACTAGCGGGGGGGCCCCAGATACGCAGTATTTT. This encodes CASSSTTSGGAPDTQYF.

The chain joins TRBV10-3 to TRBJ1-5; D call uncertain. Germline V gene data show CDR1 as ENHRY and CDR2 as SYGVKD. Trimming stripped 4 bases from V and 2 bases from J, with 15 bases between. This CDR3 is built from 16 residues. DNA of the CDR3: TGTGCCATCAGTGGCACGGGTGGGTCGGGCAATCAGCCCCAGCATTTT. It codes for CAISGTGGSGNQPQHF.

V gene TRBV28 combines with J gene TRBJ1-3; possibly TRBD1 for D (5 bases). V was clipped by 6 bases and J by 2 bases, with 17 bases between them. Germline V gene sequence: CDR1 MDHEN, CDR2 SYDVKM. The CDR3 totals 16 residues. CDR3 loop: CASSRLLGGTGNTIYF. The CDR3 DNA reads as TGTGCCAGCAGCCGACTTCTCGGGGGGACTGGAAACACCATATATTTT.

The gene calls are TRBV5-1 and TRBJ2-3, with D possibly matching TRBD1 (5 bases). The CDR3 is 14 amino acids. The germline V gene encodes CDR1 SGHRS and CDR2 YFSETQ. Trimming removed 4 bases from V and 2 bases from J, with 11 bases in between. In DNA form, the CDR3 reads TGCGCCAGCAGCCCTCGACAGAACACAGATACGCAGTATTTT. Translated, it gives CASSPRQNTDTQYF. The variable domain in full, completed from reference TRBV5-1 and TRBJ2-3, reads KAGVTQTPRYLIKTRGQQVTLSCSPISGHRSVSWYQQTPGQGLQFLFEYFSETQRNKGNFPGRFSGRQFSNSRSEMNVSTLELGDSALYLCASSPRQNTDTQYFGPGTRLTVL.

This sequence joins TRBV18 and TRBJ2-5; 15 bases align to TRBD2. This CDR3 is 16 amino acids long. Germline values: CDR1 KGHSH, CDR2 LQKENI. The V gene end was trimmed by 4 bases and the J gene end by 5 bases; junction bases not matched to a gene: 5. The CDR3 DNA reads TGTGCCAGCTCACTCGGACTAGCGGGAGGGCCGGAGACCCAGTACTTC. Translation: CASSLGLAGGPETQYF.